These 7 T cell receptor beta chains share one sample of origin, sequenced in a study of early T cells in non-severe SARS-CoV-2 infection. Via MiXCR, TCRdb re-called the 5' RACE reads, giving one row per CDR3 protein. Among 28,000 or so distinct CDR3 sequences listed, over 6.5% were seen once. What was sequenced was whole blood. These receptors were taken from an adult who was a healthcare worker with PCR-confirmed SARS-CoV-2 infection or an uninfected control (not recorded which).

This clonotype showed up many times. This chain connects TRBV6-1 to TRBJ1-2; TRBD1 agrees at 10 bases. V dropped 2 bases and J dropped 8; count of bases not matched to a gene: 5. The germline V gene has CDR1 MNHNS and CDR2 SASEGT. CDR3 length equals 14 residues. The DNA of the CDR3 is TGTGCCAGCAGTGAATATGGGACAGGGGCCGGCTACACCTTC. It codes for CASSEYGTGAGYTF.

The chain uses TRBV6-2 or TRBV6-3 and TRBJ2-3; D is unclear. Trimming removed 7 bases at V and 2 bases at J, with 4 bases between. The CDR3 consists of 11 residues. Germline-derived CDR1 and CDR2 are MNHEY and SVGEGT. CDR3 region: CASKDTDTQYF. In DNA form, the CDR3 reads TGTGCCAGCAAGGACACAGATACGCAGTATTTT.

This clonotype was observed a few times. The V call is TRBV4-2, the J call TRBJ2-7; TRBD2 aligns across 10 bases. This CDR3 contains 16 residues. The ends lost 1 base at V and 0 bases at J; junction bases unmatched: 3. The germline gives CDR1 LGHNA, CDR2 YNFKEQ. DNA of the CDR3: TGTGCCAGCAGCCAAGGGACTAGCGGACTCTCCTACGAGCAGTACTTC. It encodes CASSQGTSGLSYEQYF.

This clonotype was detected many times. The chain uses TRBV6-6 and TRBJ1-2; D uncertain. The CDR3 is made up of 14 amino acids. V was clipped by 2 bases and J by 7 bases, with 14 bases between them. From germline, CDR1 is MNHNY and CDR2 SVGAGI (reference sequence). As DNA, the CDR3 is TGTGCCAGCAGTTACACCCAAGTCCTTTTTGGCTACACCTTC. This codes for CASSYTQVLFGYTF.

Many counts were recorded for this clonotype. The chain is built from TRBV7-2 and TRBJ2-1, with a tentative D call TRBD1 (5 bases). This CDR3 region has 13 residues. V was cut by 2 bases and J by 9 bases, with 11 bases left in between. CDR1 is SGHTA, CDR2 FQGNSA, per germline. The DNA for the CDR3 is TGTGCCAGCAGCTTATCCAGGGCTAGTGAGCAGTTCTTC. Translating it yields CASSLSRASEQFF.

This clonotype was found many times. The V and J genes are TRBV3-1 and TRBJ1-6; the D gene is possibly TRBD1 (5 bases). The CDR3 extends over 14 amino acids. Trimming cost V 6 bases and J 6 bases, with 12 bases left between them. Per germline, CDR1 LGHDT and CDR2 YNNKEL (reference sequence). The CDR3 loop reads CASREGFGNSPLHF. As DNA, the CDR3 is TGTGCCAGCAGGGAGGGGTTCGGTAATTCACCCCTCCACTTT.

This clonotype has only a few counts. V usage is TRBV21-1 and J usage is TRBJ1-1; the D call in the table, TRBD1, was not verified against the DNA. TRBV21-1 is marked as a pseudogene. The CDR3 is 14 residues long. For the CDR3, the DNA is TGTGTCAGCACCTCTGACCAGGGGAGCACTGAAGCTTTCTTT. This codes for CVSTSDQGSTEAFF.